The 2 T cell receptor beta chains in this list originate from one sample, sequenced in a study of blood T cell repertoires in COVID-19. Clones were sequenced by immunoSEQ multiplex PCR, and TCRdb holds only the in-frame ones, with some missing. Found here are 200,000 to 250,000 clones, about 85% of them singletons; the top ten hold roughly 10%. Sequencing was performed on peripheral blood. Receptors were obtained from a woman aged 45-60 years with COVID-19, enrolled during active disease.

The rearrangement links TRBV2 to TRBJ2-5, with 9 bases fitting TRBD2. Trimming took 7 bases from V and 5 from J; bases not matched to a gene: 8. This CDR3 comprises 14 residues. From germline, CDR1 is SNHLY and CDR2 FYNNEI. CDR3 in amino acids: CASKEGGTSETQYF. The CDR3, as DNA: TGTGCCAGCAAAGAAGGGGGGACTAGCGAGACCCAGTACTTC.

This chain joins TRBV6-5 and TRBJ1-1; D gene unclear. The CDR3 runs 14 residues. CDR1 is MNHEY and CDR2 is SVGAGI in the germline V gene. Trimming shortened V by 2 bases and J by 1 base, and 8 bases separated the two germline ends. The CDR3 bases are TGTGCCAGCAGTTACCTCGCAGGGAACACTGAAGCTTTCTTT. It is translated as CASSYLAGNTEAFF.